This entry features one T cell receptor beta chain sequence. The data were obtained in a study of cytomegalovirus exposure and HLA in healthy donors. Primers: 60 Vbeta forward and 13 Jbeta reverse. The table came from immunoSEQ multiplex PCR; TCRdb's copy has only in-frame clones and leaves some out. In the table there are some 150,000 clones, 82% of which are singletons. CDR1 is SGHAT and CDR2 is FQNNGV in the germline V gene. After removal of 5 bases from V and 11 bases from J, the junction contained 13 bases not matched to a gene. The CDR3 contains 14 residues. The TCR originated in a woman in her thirties or forties in good health and CMV-seronegative. The source material was PBMCs. The chain employs TRBV11-2 and TRBJ1-1; the match to TRBD1 covers 8 bases. The DNA for the CDR3 is TGTGCCAGCAGCCCTGTGCAGGGGGCAGGAAGGGCTTTCTTT. Amino acids: CASSPVQGAGRAFF.